The sample holds a few counts of the clone carrying this T cell receptor beta chain. Its cognate antigen is unknown. The data stem from a study of T-cell memory formation after mild COVID-19. Study at large: Clustering of TCRs was largely donor specific.

Notes on the study in general: Memory sampled before infection contained some responding clones, suggesting cross-reactive memory joined. What remained unconfirmed was the SARS-CoV-2 specificity of second-wave clones peaking on day 37. Clones shrinking from day 15 to 85 showed even CD4/CD8 mixes; later expanders tilted CD4+.

CDR3 size: 16 residues. The V and J ends lost 3 bases and 4 bases respectively, with 19 bases between them. Germline lookup yields CDR1 DFQATT and CDR2 SNEGSKA (reference sequence). TCRdb called the 5' RACE reads again in MiXCR, with one record for every CDR3 protein. The sample lists about 400,000 distinct CDR3 sequences; roughly 24% were seen once. Sequencing was done on a sample of PBMCs or a T cell subset sorted from them (not recorded which). This chain joins TRBV20-1 and TRBJ1-3; no reliable D call. This receptor was obtained from an adult woman who had mild COVID-19 (a few samples of this study predate the infection). Cell type and time point are not known. The CDR3 nucleotides read TGCAGTGCTAGCCTACTTGGTGGGGTGGGCGGAAACACCATATATTTT. Protein: CSASLLGGVGGNTIYF.